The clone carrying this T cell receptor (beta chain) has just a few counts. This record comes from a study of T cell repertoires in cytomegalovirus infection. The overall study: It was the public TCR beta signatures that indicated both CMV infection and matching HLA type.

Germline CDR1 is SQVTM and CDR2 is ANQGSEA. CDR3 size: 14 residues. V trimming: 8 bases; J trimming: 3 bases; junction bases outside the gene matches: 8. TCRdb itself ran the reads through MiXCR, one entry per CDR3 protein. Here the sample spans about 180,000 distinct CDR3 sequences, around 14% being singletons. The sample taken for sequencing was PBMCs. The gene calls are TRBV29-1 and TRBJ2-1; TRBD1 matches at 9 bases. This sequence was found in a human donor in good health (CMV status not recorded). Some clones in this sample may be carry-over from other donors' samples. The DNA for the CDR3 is TGCAGCTCGTCACAGGGGGCTGGCTACAATGAGCAGTTCTTC. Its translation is CSSSQGAGYNEQFF.